These 32 T cell receptor beta chains were all obtained from the same sample, sequenced in a study of regulatory T cells in long-lasting Graves disease. Sequencing libraries for TCR beta were prepared with iRepertoire HTBI primers and Arm-PCR of CDR3 regions. TCRdb used MiXCR to reprocess the multiplex PCR reads, holding one entry per CDR3 protein. The repertoire includes around 400,000 distinct CDR3 sequences, about a sixth of them detected once, and about 24% sits in the top ten. The time point is: newly diagnosed GD, antithyroid drugs for less than 3 months. Extracted RNA from PBMCs served as the source of the TCR library. The sequencing used peripheral blood mononuclear cells (PBMCs), collected at new diagnosis, from a patient treated with antithyroid drugs. The source of these receptors is a female donor with Graves disease.

This clonotype was picked up many times. The chain combines TRBV7-2 with TRBJ1-2; no clear D. The CDR3 has 15 residues. Germline V gene lookup returns CDR1 SGHTA and CDR2 FQGNSA. The germline V and J ends were trimmed by 1 base and 2 bases, with 11 bases remaining between them. The CDR3 sequence: CASSLVRLGNYGYTF. The CDR3 region has the DNA TGTGCCAGCAGCTTAGTTCGTCTCGGAAACTATGGCTACACCTTC.

This clonotype was seen a handful of times. This rearrangement joins TRBV27 to TRBJ2-1; the match to TRBD2 covers 13 bases. The J call may be incorrect, as the DNA end agrees better with TRBJ2-5. Germline assignment: CDR1 MNHEY and CDR2 SMNVEV (reference sequence). CDR3 length: 17 amino acids. The CDR3 reads CASSHRLAGGPQETQYF. DNA of the CDR3: TGTGCCAGCAGTCATCGACTAGCGGGGGGCCCCCAAGAGACCCAGTACTTC.

This chain connects TRBV28 to TRBJ2-2; 10 nucleotides agree with TRBD1. With 11 bases clipped from V and 5 bases from J, the junction kept 8 bases outside the gene matches. Germline V gives CDR1 MDHEN, CDR2 SYDVKM. CDR3 size: 14 residues. The CDR3 DNA reads TGTGCCGGAGGGGGGACAGGGGTTACCGGGGAGCTGTTTTTT. Protein product: CAGGGTGVTGELFF.

The J gene is TRBJ1-2, the V gene TRBV5-1; D unresolved. The CDR3 runs to 13 residues. Per germline, CDR1 SGHRS and CDR2 YFSETQ. With 4 bases removed from V and 4 bases from J, the gap between germline ends came to 11 bases. CDR3 loop: CASSPTVGYGYTF. DNA for the CDR3: TGCGCCAGCAGCCCAACAGTGGGCTATGGCTACACCTTC.

The sample holds many counts of this clonotype. J is TRBJ2-1 and V is TRBV12-3 or TRBV12-4, with D possibly being TRBD2 (7 bases). The ends were cut back, 7 bases at V and 6 bases at J, with 13 bases in the middle. This CDR3 region has 13 residues. The CDR3 DNA follows: TGTGCCAGCACCAGGGGAGGGGTCAATGAGCAGTTCTTC. Amino acid sequence: CASTRGGVNEQFF.

This clonotype was seen ten or more times. This chain joins TRBV18 and TRBJ2-3; D not certain. Germline CDR1 is KGHSH and CDR2 is LQKENI. The CDR3 contains 14 residues. Deletions cut 3 bases from V and 4 bases from J, with 11 bases between. The CDR3 loop reads CASSPDPAADTQYF. The CDR3 DNA reads TGTGCCAGCTCACCCGACCCGGCAGCAGATACGCAGTATTTT.

This clonotype was detected many times. This chain joins TRBV27 and TRBJ2-7; D remains ambiguous. Trimming stripped 6 bases from V and 4 bases from J, with 13 bases between. The CDR3 spans 13 residues. Germline values: CDR1 MNHEY, CDR2 SMNVEV (reference sequence). The CDR3 reads CASSHNSVYEQYF. The CDR3 coding sequence is TGTGCCAGCAGCCACAATTCGGTGTACGAGCAGTACTTC.

Concerning this clonotype itself: A clone one base away is much larger, so this may be a read error. The V gene is TRBV11-1, the J gene TRBJ1-5; D possibly corresponds to TRBD1 (5 bases). Trimming shortened V by 2 bases and J by 5 bases, and 16 bases separated the two germline ends. The CDR3 has 16 amino acids. CDR1 is SGHAT, CDR2 FQDESV, per germline (reference sequence). Written as DNA, the CDR3 is TGTGCCAGCAGCTTAAGTCTGAACAGGTTTGATCAGCCCCAGCATTTT. Translating it yields CASSLSLNRFDQPQHF.

This clonotype was observed many times. The chain employs TRBV2 and TRBJ1-5; D uncertain. This CDR3 has 14 amino acids. Looked up from germline, CDR1 is SNHLY and CDR2 is FYNNEI. Trimming took 6 bases from V and 0 from J, leaving 9 bases between them. The CDR3 nucleotides read TGTGCCAGCAGCCCGGGATTTAGCAATCAGCCCCAGCATTTT. Translated, it gives CASSPGFSNQPQHF.

This clonotype was observed at least ten times. J is TRBJ1-1 and V is TRBV5-5, with TRBD1 identical over 9 bases. The CDR3 contains 16 residues. The V gene end was trimmed by 4 bases and the J gene end by 0 bases; junction bases not matched to a gene: 7. Germline CDR1 is SGHKS and CDR2 is YYEKEE (reference sequence). CDR3 protein: CASSRGQGRVNTEAFF. CDR3 nucleotide sequence: TGTGCCAGCAGCCGTGGACAGGGGAGGGTGAACACTGAAGCTTTCTTT.

This chain joins TRBV28 and TRBJ2-7; D may be TRBD2 (5 bases). Trimming cost V 5 bases and J 0 bases, with 11 bases left between them. In germline, CDR1 is MDHEN, CDR2 SYDVKM. The CDR3 consists of 14 residues. The CDR3 coding sequence is TGTGCCAGCAGTGCCAAGAGCGGCTCCTACGAGCAGTACTTC. Translated, it gives CASSAKSGSYEQYF.

This clonotype was detected only a few times. A read error is likely, as this CDR3 ends without the conserved phenylalanine or tryptophan. The chain uses TRBV20-1 and TRBJ1-2; 7 positions match TRBD1. CDR1 is DFQATT, CDR2 SNEGSKA, per germline (reference sequence). V shed 1 base, J shed 4 bases, and the junction held 6 bases outside the gene matches. This CDR3 has 14 amino acids. CDR3 nucleotides: TGCAGTGCTAGAGTTACAGGGGTTGCCTATGGCTACACCATC. Translating gives CSARVTGVAYGYTI.

This clonotype was seen at least ten times. The V gene is TRBV28, the J gene TRBJ2-7, with D unclear. Per the germline V gene, CDR1 is MDHEN and CDR2 is SYDVKM. The V and J ends lost 3 bases and 9 bases respectively, with 18 bases between them. CDR3 size: 14 residues. The CDR3 nucleotides read TGTGCCAGCAGTTTTACACAGCGAGAGAGGTGGCAGTACTTC. It is translated as CASSFTQRERWQYF.

The table lists this clonotype with many counts. The chain joins TRBV7-8 to TRBJ2-7; D may be TRBD1 (5 bases). The germline V gene has CDR1 SGHVS and CDR2 FQNEAQ. V was trimmed by 3 bases and J by 2 bases, leaving 14 bases between them. This CDR3 comprises 15 residues. CDR3: CASSLGLGSPYEQYF. The CDR3 DNA is TGTGCCAGCAGCTTGGGGCTCGGATCCCCCTACGAGCAGTACTTC.

The chain combines TRBV5-1 with TRBJ2-5; 10 positions agree with TRBD1. Looked up from germline, CDR1 is SGHRS and CDR2 is YFSETQ. The CDR3 loop spans 16 amino acids. The V segment lost 4 bases and the J segment 5 bases; nucleotides outside the gene matches: 11. The CDR3 loop reads CASSPEPGTGDETQYF. CDR3 sequence (DNA): TGCGCCAGCAGCCCGGAACCCGGGACAGGGGATGAGACCCAGTACTTC.

The chain joins TRBV12-3 or TRBV12-4 to TRBJ2-1; 13 nucleotides match TRBD2. The V segment lost 3 bases and the J segment 6 bases; nucleotides outside the gene matches: 5. The CDR3 loop spans 16 amino acids. In DNA form, the CDR3 reads TGTGCCAGCAGTTTGAGCCGGACTAGCGGGAGCAATGAGCAGTTCTTC. It codes for CASSLSRTSGSNEQFF.

This clonotype was recorded at least ten times. V is TRBV5-8 and J is TRBJ1-5; 7 bases match TRBD1. Germline CDR1 is SGHTS and CDR2 is YDEGEE. The CDR3 runs 15 residues. The trim removed 4 bases at V and 1 base at J, leaving 5 bases unmatched. The CDR3 loop reads CASSRTGVSNQPQHF. For the CDR3, the DNA is TGTGCCAGCAGCCGAACAGGGGTCAGCAATCAGCCCCAGCATTTT.

In its sample, this clonotype was seen a few times. CDR3 coding DNA: TGTGCCAGCAGTAGCCAGGGGGCTGATTCACCCCTCCACTTT. This gives the protein CASSSQGADSPLHF. The gene calls are TRBV6-4 and TRBJ1-6, with 8 bases lining up with TRBD1. Germline CDR1 MRHNA, CDR2 SNTAGT. The V and J ends lost 5 bases and 8 bases, in that order; junction bases with no gene match: 5. This CDR3 is built from 14 residues.

This clonotype was seen at least ten times. The genes are TRBV7-9 and TRBJ2-3; D ambiguous. The length of the CDR3 is 15 residues. The germline V and J ends were trimmed by 4 bases and 0 bases, with 11 bases remaining between them. Germline assignment: CDR1 SEHNR and CDR2 FQNEAQ (reference sequence). CDR3 sequence reads: CASSSWRASTDTQYF. CDR3 in DNA: TGTGCCAGCAGCTCCTGGCGAGCTAGCACAGATACGCAGTATTTT.

There are a few counts of this clonotype. This chain joins TRBV12-3 or TRBV12-4 and TRBJ2-2, with a weak D call TRBD2 (7 bases). This CDR3 contains 14 residues. Trimming left V 6 bases short and J 4 bases short, with 12 bases between. The CDR3 DNA is TGTGCCAGCAGAGGGGGGGGGAGCACCGGGGAGCTGTTTTTT. Translating gives CASRGGGSTGELFF.

This clonotype came up many times. The V call is TRBV28, the J call TRBJ1-1; the D gene is possibly TRBD1 (5 bases). Germline CDR1 and CDR2: MDHEN and SYDVKM. Trimming shortened V by 5 bases and J by 0 bases, and 16 bases separated the two germline ends. CDR3 length: 16 amino acids. This chain's CDR3 is CASSLMGEAVNTEAFF. The CDR3 DNA follows: TGTGCCAGCAGTCTCATGGGGGAAGCGGTGAACACTGAAGCTTTCTTT. The full variable domain, in which reference TRBV28 and TRBJ1-1 provide the parts outside the CDR3, is DVKVTQSSRYLVKRTGEKVFLECVQDMDHENMFWYRQDPGLGLRLIYFSYDVKMKEKGDIPEGYSVSREKKERFSLILESASTNQTSMYLCASSLMGEAVNTEAFFGQGTRLTVV.

The chain has TRBV20-1 and TRBJ2-1; the match to TRBD2 covers 10 bases. The CDR3 runs to 16 residues. Germline assignment: CDR1 DFQATT and CDR2 SNEGSKA (reference sequence). The J segment lost 8 bases and the V segment lost 6 bases, leaving 16 bases of the junction unmatched. CDR3 region: CSALRPSGRTVDEQFF. DNA for the CDR3: TGCAGTGCCCTTAGGCCTAGCGGGAGAACCGTCGATGAGCAGTTCTTC.

This clonotype was found many times. The chain combines TRBV27 with TRBJ1-2; maybe TRBD1 (5 bases). The germline V gene has CDR1 MNHEY and CDR2 SMNVEV (reference sequence). This CDR3 has 17 residues. V was clipped by 7 bases and J by 0 bases, with 21 bases between them. CDR3 loop: CASTFDGGGIANYGYTF. The CDR3 DNA sequence: TGTGCCAGCACTTTCGACGGCGGGGGTATCGCTAACTATGGCTACACCTTC.

This clonotype was seen repeatedly, ten times or more. The chain carries TRBV27 and TRBJ2-1, with TRBD1 matching 8 bases. The germline V gene has CDR1 MNHEY and CDR2 SMNVEV (reference sequence). The CDR3 totals 15 residues. Trimming cost V 3 bases and J 8 bases; bases outside gene matches: 9. The CDR3 region is CASSFPRGPIHEQFF. The CDR3 nucleotides read TGTGCCAGCAGTTTTCCCAGGGGGCCGATCCATGAGCAGTTCTTC.

This clonotype was detected many times. This rearrangement joins TRBV5-1 to TRBJ1-2; D ambiguous. Germline V gene sequence: CDR1 SGHRS, CDR2 YFSETQ. Deletions cut 0 bases from V and 6 bases from J, with 9 bases between. This CDR3 contains 13 residues. The CDR3 region is CASSLVGGNGYTF. The CDR3 nucleotides are TGCGCCAGCAGCTTGGTAGGAGGGAATGGCTACACCTTC.

This clonotype occurred many times. V gene TRBV13 combines with J gene TRBJ2-7; D may be TRBD1 (5 bases). Trimming pared 3 bases from V and 2 bases from J, leaving 11 bases between. The CDR3 has 14 amino acids. Germline V gene lookup returns CDR1 PRHDT and CDR2 FYEKMQ (reference sequence). In nucleotides, the CDR3 is TGTGCCAGCAGCTTGGGTTCAGGGACCTACGAGCAGTACTTC. This encodes CASSLGSGTYEQYF. Full variable domain (remainder filled in from reference TRBV13 and TRBJ2-7): AAGVIQSPRHLIKEKRETATLKCYPIPRHDTVYWYQQGPGQDPQFLISFYEKMQSDKGSIPDRFSAQQFSDYHSELNMSSLELGDSALYFCASSLGSGTYEQYFGPGTRLTVT.

This clonotype showed up many times. The rearrangement joins TRBV27 to TRBJ2-1; TRBD1 might be the D (5 bases). The J call is in doubt because the DNA end fits TRBJ2-3 better. CDR1 is MNHEY, CDR2 SMNVEV, per germline (reference sequence). This CDR3 has 14 amino acids. The CDR3, as DNA: TGTGCCAGCAGTTTACTTCAGGGAAAAGATACGCAGTATTTT. Translating it yields CASSLLQGKDTQYF.

A few counts support this clonotype. A much larger clone lies one base from this, so it may be a read error. Likely a read error: the CDR3 ends without its conserved phenylalanine or tryptophan. J is TRBJ1-5 and V is TRBV6-2 or TRBV6-3, with a tentative D call TRBD1 (5 bases). This CDR3 region has 13 residues. Germline CDR1 MNHEY, CDR2 SVGEGT. V shed 7 bases and J shed 4 bases, with 11 bases lying between them. The CDR3 loop reads CASKRGRNQPQHL. The CDR3 DNA sequence: TGTGCCAGCAAAAGGGGTAGGAATCAGCCCCAGCATCTT.

The V gene is TRBV14, the J gene TRBJ2-5; D call uncertain. Trimming stripped 2 bases from V and 5 bases from J, with 15 bases between. This CDR3 has 15 residues. Looked up from germline, CDR1 is SGHDN and CDR2 is FVKESK. The CDR3 region has the DNA TGTGCCAGCAGCCAACACACTAATCAAAGGGAGACCCAGTACTTC. Translated: CASSQHTNQRETQYF.

Many counts were recorded for this clonotype. V and J are TRBV30 and TRBJ1-5, with D maybe TRBD1 (6 bases). This CDR3 contains 13 residues. The germline CDR1 and CDR2 sequences are GTSNPN and SVGIG (reference sequence). Deletions cut 2 bases from V and 5 bases from J, with 10 bases between. The CDR3 here is CAWSMGGDQPQHF. The CDR3, as DNA: TGTGCCTGGAGTATGGGGGGCGATCAGCCCCAGCATTTT.

As regards this clonotype: Since a far larger clone is one base different, this is likely a read error. Written as DNA, the CDR3 is TGCAGTGCTAGAGTCAGTGTCGTCGGCTACGAGCAGTTCTTC. Translation: CSARVSVVGYEQFF. V gene TRBV20-1 combines with J gene TRBJ2-3; no definite D call. Matching the DNA end better, TRBJ2-1 makes the J call doubtful. CDR1 DFQATT and CDR2 SNEGSKA come from the germline V gene (reference sequence). The CDR3 loop spans 14 amino acids.

This clonotype has a count of ten or more. V usage is TRBV20-1 and J usage is TRBJ2-5, with a possible D match to TRBD1 (6 bases). Germline V CDR1 and CDR2: DFQATT, SNEGSKA (reference sequence). V was pared by 4 bases and J by 5 bases, with 17 bases between. This CDR3 has 14 residues. In nucleotides, the CDR3 is TGCAGTGCTACCCCCCCGACAGGCGGGGAGACCCAGTACTTC. This sequence encodes CSATPPTGGETQYF.